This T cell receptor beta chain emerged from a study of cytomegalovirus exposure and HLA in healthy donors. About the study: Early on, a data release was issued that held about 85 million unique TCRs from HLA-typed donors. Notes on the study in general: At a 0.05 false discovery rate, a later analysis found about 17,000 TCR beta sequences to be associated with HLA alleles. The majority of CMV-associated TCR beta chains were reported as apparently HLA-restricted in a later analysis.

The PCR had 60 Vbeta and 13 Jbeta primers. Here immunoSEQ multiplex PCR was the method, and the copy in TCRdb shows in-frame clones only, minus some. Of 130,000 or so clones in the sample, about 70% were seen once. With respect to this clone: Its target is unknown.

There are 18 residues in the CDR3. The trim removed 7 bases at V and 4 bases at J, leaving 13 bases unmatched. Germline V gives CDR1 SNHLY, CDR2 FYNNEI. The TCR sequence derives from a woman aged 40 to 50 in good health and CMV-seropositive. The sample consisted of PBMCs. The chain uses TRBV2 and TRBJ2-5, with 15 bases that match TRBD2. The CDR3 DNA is TGTGCCAGCACCTCCCCTGGGACTAGCGGGAGGTTGGGAGAGACCCAGTACTTC. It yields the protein CASTSPGTSGRLGETQYF.